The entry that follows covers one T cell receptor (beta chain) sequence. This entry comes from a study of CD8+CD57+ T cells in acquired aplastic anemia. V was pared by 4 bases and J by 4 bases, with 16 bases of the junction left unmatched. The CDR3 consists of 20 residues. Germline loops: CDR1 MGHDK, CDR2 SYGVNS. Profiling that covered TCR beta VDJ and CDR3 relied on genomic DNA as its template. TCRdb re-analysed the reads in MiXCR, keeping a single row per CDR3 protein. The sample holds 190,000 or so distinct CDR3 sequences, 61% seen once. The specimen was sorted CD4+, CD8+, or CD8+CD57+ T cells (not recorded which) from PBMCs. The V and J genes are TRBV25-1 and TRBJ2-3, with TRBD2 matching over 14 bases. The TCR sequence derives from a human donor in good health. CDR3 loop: CASSVIGTSGSLTEADTQYF. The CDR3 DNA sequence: TGTGCCAGCAGTGTCATTGGGACTAGCGGGAGCCTAACTGAGGCAGATACGCAGTATTTT.